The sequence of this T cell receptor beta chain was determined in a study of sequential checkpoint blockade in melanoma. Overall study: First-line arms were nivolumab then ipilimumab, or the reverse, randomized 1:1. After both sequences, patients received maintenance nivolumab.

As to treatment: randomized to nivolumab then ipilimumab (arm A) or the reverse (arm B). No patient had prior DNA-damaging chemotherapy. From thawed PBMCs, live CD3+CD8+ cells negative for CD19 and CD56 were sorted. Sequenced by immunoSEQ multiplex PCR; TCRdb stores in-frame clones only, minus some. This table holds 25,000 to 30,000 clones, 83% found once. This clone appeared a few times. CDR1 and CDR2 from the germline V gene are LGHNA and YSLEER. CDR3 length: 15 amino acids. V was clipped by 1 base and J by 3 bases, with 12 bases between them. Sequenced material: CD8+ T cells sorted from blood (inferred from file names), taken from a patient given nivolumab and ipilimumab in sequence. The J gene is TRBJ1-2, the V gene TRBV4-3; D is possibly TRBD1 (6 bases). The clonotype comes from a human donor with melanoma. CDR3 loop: CASSQASRGDYGYTF. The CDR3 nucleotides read TGCGCCAGCAGCCAAGCGAGCAGGGGAGACTATGGCTACACCTTC.